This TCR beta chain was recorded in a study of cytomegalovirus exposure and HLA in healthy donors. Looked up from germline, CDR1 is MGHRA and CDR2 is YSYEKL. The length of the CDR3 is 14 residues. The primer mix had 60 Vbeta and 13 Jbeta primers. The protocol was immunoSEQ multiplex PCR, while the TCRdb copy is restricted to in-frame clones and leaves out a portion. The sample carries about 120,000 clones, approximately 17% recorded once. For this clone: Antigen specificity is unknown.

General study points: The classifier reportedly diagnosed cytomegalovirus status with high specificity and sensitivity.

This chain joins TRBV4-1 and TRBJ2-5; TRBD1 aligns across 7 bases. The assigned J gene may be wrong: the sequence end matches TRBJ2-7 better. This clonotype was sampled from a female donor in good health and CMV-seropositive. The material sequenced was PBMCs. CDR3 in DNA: TGCGCCAGCAGCCAATTAGAGGGGGCCAACGAGCAGTACTTC. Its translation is CASSQLEGANEQYF.